One T cell receptor beta chain is described in this entry. Produced via immunoSEQ multiplex PCR; TCRdb's table is partial and in-frame only. The repertoire holds 65,000 to 75,000 clones, roughly four fifths seen once, with 6.7% in the top ten. The data belong to a study of OX40 agonist ivuxolimab in advanced cancers. The material sequenced was CD4+ or CD8+ T cells sorted from blood, taken in a trial of the OX40 agonist ivuxolimab. The sequence derives from an adult with an advanced solid tumor such as melanoma, head and neck, liver or kidney cancer.

The CDR3 DNA follows: TGTGCCAGCAGCGCAATCCCCATCCAGGGGGGCACCGGGGAGCTGTTTTTT. Residues: CASSAIPIQGGTGELFF. The rearrangement joins TRBV5-5 to TRBJ2-2, with a weak D call TRBD1 (7 bases). Germline V lookup: CDR1 SGHKS, CDR2 YYEKEE (reference sequence). The CDR3 has 17 amino acids. V lost 4 bases and J lost 4, with 20 bases in between.